Below, one T cell receptor beta chain is given with its context. This specimen comes from a study of blood T cell repertoires in COVID-19. There are 14 residues in the CDR3. V shed 6 bases, J shed 5 bases, and the junction held 5 bases outside the gene matches. Germline loops: CDR1 MNHEY, CDR2 SVGAGI. Using immunoSEQ multiplex PCR, the repertoire was profiled, and TCRdb retains in-frame clones only, with some absent. The table shows 150,000 to 200,000 clones, with 65% to 85% occurring only once. Material for sequencing was peripheral blood. The TCR was taken from a human donor with acute or convalescent COVID-19. The donor label of this sample is uncertain. The V call is TRBV6-5, the J call TRBJ1-4; 8 nucleotides align to TRBD1. CDR3 sequence: CASSPGQANEKLFF. Written as DNA, the CDR3 is TGTGCCAGCAGCCCGGGACAGGCGAATGAAAAACTGTTTTTT.